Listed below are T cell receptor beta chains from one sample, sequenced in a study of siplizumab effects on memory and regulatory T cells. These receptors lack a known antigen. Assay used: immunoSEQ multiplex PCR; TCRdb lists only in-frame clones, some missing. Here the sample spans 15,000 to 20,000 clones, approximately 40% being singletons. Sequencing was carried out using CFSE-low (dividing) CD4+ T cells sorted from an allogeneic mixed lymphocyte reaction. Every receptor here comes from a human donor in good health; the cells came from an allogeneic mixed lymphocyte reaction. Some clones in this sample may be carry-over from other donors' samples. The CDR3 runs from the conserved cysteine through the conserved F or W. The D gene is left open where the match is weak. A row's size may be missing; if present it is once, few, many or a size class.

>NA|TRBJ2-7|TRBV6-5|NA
CASSYLLGTVSYEQYF
TGTGCCAGCAGTTACCTCTTAGGGACTGTCAGCTACGAGCAGTACTTC
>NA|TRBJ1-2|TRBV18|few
CASSQIEGYNYGYTF
TGTGCCAGCTCACAAATCGAGGGTTACAACTATGGCTACACCTTC
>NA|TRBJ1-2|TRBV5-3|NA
CASSLIVNPAYGYTF
TGTGCCAGCAGCTTGATCGTCAACCCAGCTTATGGCTACACCTTC
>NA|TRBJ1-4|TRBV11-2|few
CASSLDRIEKLFF
TGTGCCAGCAGCTTAGATAGGATTGAAAAACTGTTTTTT
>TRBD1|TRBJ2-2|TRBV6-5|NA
CASTRGTGQAGELFF
TGTGCCAGCACTCGTGGGACAGGCCAAGCCGGGGAGCTGTTTTTT
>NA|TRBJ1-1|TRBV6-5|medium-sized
CASRPGGRRQVGAFF
TGTGCCAGCAGACCAGGTGGTCGAAGACAGGTTGGAGCTTTCTTT
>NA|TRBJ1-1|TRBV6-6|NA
CASSYGQGNTEAFF
TGTGCCAGCAGTTACGGGCAGGGGAACACTGAAGCTTTCTTT
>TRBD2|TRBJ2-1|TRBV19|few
CATSGLAGVYNEQFF
TGTGCCACCTCCGGACTAGCGGGGGTCTACAATGAGCAGTTCTTC
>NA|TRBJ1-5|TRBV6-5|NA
CASSYSGWGQPQHF
TGTGCCAGCAGTTACTCCGGTTGGGGTCAGCCCCAGCATTTT
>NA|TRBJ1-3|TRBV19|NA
CATAQGSSGNTIYF
TGTGCCACCGCCCAGGGGAGCTCTGGAAACACCATATATTTT
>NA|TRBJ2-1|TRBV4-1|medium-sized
CASSHLVAGTSFF
TGCGCCAGCAGCCACCTCGTCGCGGGAACCTCGTTCTTC
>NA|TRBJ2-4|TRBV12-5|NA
CASRGEFGKNIQYF
TGTGCTAGTCGAGGGGAATTCGGCAAAAACATTCAGTACTTC
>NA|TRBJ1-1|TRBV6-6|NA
CASSYSTVEAFF
TGTGCCAGCAGTTACTCTACGGTCGAAGCTTTCTTT
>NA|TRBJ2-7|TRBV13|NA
CASSQGQSYEQYF
TGTGCCAGCAGTCAAGGACAGTCCTACGAGCAGTACTTC
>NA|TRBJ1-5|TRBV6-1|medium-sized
CASSESGQISNQPQHF
TGTGCCAGCAGTGAATCGGGGCAGATTAGCAATCAGCCCCAGCATTTT
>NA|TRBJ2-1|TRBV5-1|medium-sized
CASRTSGSEQFF
TGCGCCAGCAGGACATCAGGCTCAGAGCAGTTCTTC
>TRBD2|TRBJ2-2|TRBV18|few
CASSPGTSGAAGELFF
TGTGCCAGCTCACCAGGGACTAGCGGGGCTGCCGGGGAGCTGTTTTTT
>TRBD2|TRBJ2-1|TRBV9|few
CASSVGSGAYNEQFF
TGTGCCAGCAGCGTAGGTAGCGGGGCATACAATGAGCAGTTCTTC
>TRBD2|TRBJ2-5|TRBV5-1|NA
CASSLGAGVQETQYF
TGCGCCAGCAGCTTGGGCGCGGGGGTGCAAGAGACCCAGTACTTC
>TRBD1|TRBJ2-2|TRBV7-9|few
CASSFWTGGIITGELFF
TGTGCCAGCAGCTTCTGGACAGGGGGCATCATCACCGGGGAGCTGTTTTTT
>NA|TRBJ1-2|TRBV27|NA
CASSFDSNYGYTF
TGTGCCAGCAGCTTCGACAGTAACTATGGCTACACCTTC
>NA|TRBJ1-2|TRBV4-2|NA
CASSSRAADYGYTF
TGTGCCAGCAGCTCCCGGGCCGCCGACTATGGCTACACCTTC
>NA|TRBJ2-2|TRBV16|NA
CASSQFTMTANTGELFF
TGTGCCAGCAGCCAATTTACGATGACAGCGAACACCGGGGAGCTGTTTTTT
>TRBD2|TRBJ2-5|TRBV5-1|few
CASSSGLAGVETQYF
TGCGCCAGCAGCTCGGGACTAGCGGGAGTTGAGACCCAGTACTTC
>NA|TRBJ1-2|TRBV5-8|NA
CASSLGSAIIYGYTF
TGTGCCAGCAGCTTGGGCAGCGCAATAATCTATGGCTACACCTTC
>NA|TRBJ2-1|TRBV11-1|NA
CASSSGTGPYNEQFF
TGTGCCAGCAGCTCCGGAACGGGACCTTACAATGAGCAGTTCTTC
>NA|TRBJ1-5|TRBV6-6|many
CASIRDSQSNQPQHF
TGTGCCAGCATTAGAGACAGCCAAAGCAATCAGCCCCAGCATTTT
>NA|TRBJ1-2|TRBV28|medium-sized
CASSLAVGGIYGYTF
TGTGCCAGCAGTTTAGCTGTGGGGGGGATCTATGGCTACACCTTC
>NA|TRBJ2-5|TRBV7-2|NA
CASSFARVRNQGTQYF
TGTGCCAGCAGTTTCGCTAGAGTTAGGAACCAAGGGACCCAGTACTTC
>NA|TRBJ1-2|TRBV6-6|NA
CASSTSLGPLDSYTF
TGTGCCAGCAGTACCTCACTGGGACCCCTCGATTCCTACACCTTC
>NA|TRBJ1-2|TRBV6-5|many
CASRRPSGLGYTF
TGTGCCAGCAGACGCCCGAGTGGGCTAGGCTACACCTTC
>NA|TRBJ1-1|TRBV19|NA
CASSIFWRNTEAFF
TGTGCCAGTAGTATATTCTGGAGGAACACTGAAGCTTTCTTT
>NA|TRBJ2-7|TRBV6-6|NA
CASSLGRSSYEQYF
TGTGCCAGCAGCTTGGGCCGGAGCTCCTACGAGCAGTACTTC
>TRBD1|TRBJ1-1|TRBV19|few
CASSILGTGIEAFF
TGTGCCAGTAGTATTCTGGGGACAGGGATTGAAGCTTTCTTT
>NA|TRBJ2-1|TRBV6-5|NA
CASSTYNEQFF
TGTGCCAGCAGTACTTACAATGAGCAGTTCTTC
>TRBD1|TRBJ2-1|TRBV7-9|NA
CASSPPGTAYNEQFF
TGTGCCAGCAGCCCCCCCGGGACAGCTTACAATGAGCAGTTCTTC
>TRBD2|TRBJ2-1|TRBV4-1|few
CASSRGGTSGFYNEQFF
TGCGCCAGCAGCCGGGGGGGGACTAGCGGATTCTACAATGAGCAGTTCTTC
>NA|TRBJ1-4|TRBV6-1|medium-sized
CASSEAGRVANEKLFF
TGTGCCAGCAGTGAAGCCGGCAGGGTGGCTAATGAAAAACTGTTTTTT
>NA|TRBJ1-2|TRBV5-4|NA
CASSLDGEAGSYGYTF
TGTGCCAGCAGCTTGGATGGAGAAGCAGGGAGCTATGGCTACACCTTC
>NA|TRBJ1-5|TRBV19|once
CASSQAVNQPQHF
TGTGCCAGTAGTCAGGCCGTTAATCAGCCCCAGCATTTT
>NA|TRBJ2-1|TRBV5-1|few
CASSLVGEQFF
TGCGCCAGCAGCTTGGTGGGAGAGCAGTTCTTC
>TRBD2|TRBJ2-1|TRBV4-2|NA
CASSQLSLAGVYNEQFF
TGTGCCAGCAGCCAACTCTCACTAGCGGGGGTCTACAATGAGCAGTTCTTC
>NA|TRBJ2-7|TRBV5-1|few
CASSLGRGLNPLEQYF
TGCGCCAGCAGCTTGGGGCGGGGGCTTAATCCCCTCGAGCAGTACTTC
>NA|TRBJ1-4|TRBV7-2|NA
CASSSRPGRNEKLFF
TGTGCCAGCAGCTCCAGACCGGGACGAAATGAAAAACTGTTTTTT
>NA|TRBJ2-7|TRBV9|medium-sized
CASSVSGVLGSYEQYF
TGTGCCAGCAGCGTCTCCGGCGTACTAGGCTCCTACGAGCAGTACTTC
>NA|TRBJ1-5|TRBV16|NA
CASSHSGRNQPQHF
TGTGCCAGCAGCCATTCAGGCCGGAATCAGCCCCAGCATTTT
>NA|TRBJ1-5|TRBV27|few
CASSPSYSNQPQHF
TGTGCCAGCAGTCCCTCGTATAGCAATCAGCCCCAGCATTTT
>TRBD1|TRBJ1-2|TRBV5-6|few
CASSPHRLGQGNYGYTF
TGTGCCAGCAGCCCACACAGATTAGGACAGGGCAACTATGGCTACACCTTC
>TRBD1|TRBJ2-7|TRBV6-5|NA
CASRRDRGFYEQYF
TGTGCCAGCCGAAGGGACAGGGGGTTTTACGAGCAGTACTTC
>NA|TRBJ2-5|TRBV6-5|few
CASSYGRLQETQYF
TGTGCCAGCAGTTACGGCAGGCTCCAAGAGACCCAGTACTTC
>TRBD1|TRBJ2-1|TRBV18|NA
CASSLGQGTYNEQFF
TGTGCCAGCTCACTGGGACAGGGAACCTACAATGAGCAGTTCTTC
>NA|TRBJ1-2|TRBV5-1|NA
CASSLWGGRNYGYTF
TGCGCCAGCAGCTTGTGGGGTGGGAGGAACTATGGCTACACCTTC
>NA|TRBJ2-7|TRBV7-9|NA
CASSSDGGVGEQYF
TGTGCCAGCAGCTCTGACGGTGGGGTCGGCGAGCAGTACTTC
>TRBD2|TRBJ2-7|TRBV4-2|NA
CASSQFIAGDSYEQYF
TGTGCCAGCAGCCAATTTATAGCGGGGGACTCCTACGAGCAGTACTTC
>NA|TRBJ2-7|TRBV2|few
CASHFIPKSYEQYF
TGTGCCAGCCACTTTATCCCCAAGAGCTACGAGCAGTACTTC
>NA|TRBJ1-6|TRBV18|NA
CASSPTMVLNSPLHF
TGTGCCAGCTCACCTACTATGGTCCTTAATTCACCCCTCCACTTT
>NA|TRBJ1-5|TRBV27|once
CASSLYGGNQPQHF
TGTGCCAGCAGTTTATACGGCGGCAATCAGCCCCAGCATTTT